This TCR beta chain was observed in a study of response to subunit inactivated influenza vaccine. Study results and caveats: That few new T cells are recruited by each seasonal influenza vaccination was the authors' suggestion.

TCRdb called the RT-PCR reads again in MiXCR, with one record for every CDR3 protein. The table records more than 550,000 distinct CDR3 sequences, around 11% of them present only once. V dropped 3 bases and J dropped 2; count of bases not matched to a gene: 7. This CDR3 region has 16 residues. The germline V gene has CDR1 MNHEY and CDR2 SMNVEV (reference sequence). This clonotype was found a few times. Its cognate antigen is unknown. The clonotype comes from a man in his fifties who received an inactivated influenza vaccine. The sequenced sample was PBMCs from blood, obtained on the day of vaccination. This sequence joins TRBV27 and TRBJ2-7, with 10 bases fitting TRBD2. CDR3 nucleotides: TGTGCCAGCAGTTTCGTAGCGGGAGGCCTGACCTACGAGCAGTACTTC. Its protein is CASSFVAGGLTYEQYF.